The entry that follows covers one TCR beta chain sequence. The antigen is unknown. The sample comes from a study of monozygotic twins with inflammatory bowel disease. The authors isolated total RNA from whole blood without sorting T cells. This CDR3 region has 17 residues. The germline CDR1 and CDR2 sequences are SGHRS and YFSETQ. Study-wide results and limits: Twin concordance left repertoire similarity unchanged, with limited power a possible explanation for this lack of difference.

TCRdb reprocessed the 5' RACE reads and reports one entry per CDR3 protein, with no DNA. Listed are 400,000 to 500,000 distinct CDR3 sequences; 2% to 3% falls within the top ten. The chain couples TRBV5-1 to TRBJ1-1; TCRdb calls TRBD1, which cannot be checked without DNA. The receptor's source is a human donor with ulcerative colitis or Crohn's disease, or a healthy co-twin of an affected twin (not recorded which). The specimen was blood. CDR3: CASSLFGTGVADTEAFF.